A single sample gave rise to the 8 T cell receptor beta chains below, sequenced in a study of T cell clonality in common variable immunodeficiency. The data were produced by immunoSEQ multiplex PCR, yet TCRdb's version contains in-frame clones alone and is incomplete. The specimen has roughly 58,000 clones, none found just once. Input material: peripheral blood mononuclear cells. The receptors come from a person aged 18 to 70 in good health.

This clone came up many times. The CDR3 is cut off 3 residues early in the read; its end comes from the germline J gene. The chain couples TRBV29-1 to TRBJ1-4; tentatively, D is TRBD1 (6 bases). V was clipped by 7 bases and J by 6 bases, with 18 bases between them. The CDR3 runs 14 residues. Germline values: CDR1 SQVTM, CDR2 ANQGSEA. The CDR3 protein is CSAKGGPKDEKLFF. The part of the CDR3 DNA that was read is TGCAGCGCAAAGGGGGGGCCAAAGGATGAAAAA.

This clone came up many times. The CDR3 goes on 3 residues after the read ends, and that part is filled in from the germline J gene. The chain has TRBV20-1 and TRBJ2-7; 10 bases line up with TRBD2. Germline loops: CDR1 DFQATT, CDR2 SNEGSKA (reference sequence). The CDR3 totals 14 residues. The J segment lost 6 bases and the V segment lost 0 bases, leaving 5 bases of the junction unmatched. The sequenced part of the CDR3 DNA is TGCAGTGCTAGAGATATAGCGGGAGGTTCCGAG. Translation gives CSARDIAGGSE. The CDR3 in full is CSARDIAGGSEQYF.

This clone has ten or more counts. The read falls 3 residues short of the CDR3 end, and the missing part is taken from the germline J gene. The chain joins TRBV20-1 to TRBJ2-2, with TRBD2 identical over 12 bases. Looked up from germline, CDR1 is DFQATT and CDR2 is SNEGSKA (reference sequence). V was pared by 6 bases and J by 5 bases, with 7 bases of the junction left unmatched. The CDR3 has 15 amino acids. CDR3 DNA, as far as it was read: TGCAGTGCCCAGGGACTAGCGGGTAATACCGGGGAG. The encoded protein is CSAQGLAGNTGE. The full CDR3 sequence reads CSAQGLAGNTGELFF.

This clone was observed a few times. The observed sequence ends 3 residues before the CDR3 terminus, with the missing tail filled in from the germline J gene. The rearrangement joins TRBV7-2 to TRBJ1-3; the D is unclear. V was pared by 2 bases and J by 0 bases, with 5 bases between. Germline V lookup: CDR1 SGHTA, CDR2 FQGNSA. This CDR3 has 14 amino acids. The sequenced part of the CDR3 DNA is TGTGCCAGCAGCTTAAAACACTCTGGAAACACC. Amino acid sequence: CASSLKHSGNT. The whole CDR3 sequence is CASSLKHSGNTIYF.

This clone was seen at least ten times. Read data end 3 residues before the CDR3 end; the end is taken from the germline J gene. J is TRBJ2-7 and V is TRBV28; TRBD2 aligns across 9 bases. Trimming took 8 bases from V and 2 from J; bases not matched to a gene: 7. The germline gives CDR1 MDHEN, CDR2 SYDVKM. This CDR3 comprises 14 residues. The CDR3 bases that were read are TGTGCCAGCTTACTAGCGGGTTCACCCTACGAG. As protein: CASLLAGSPYE. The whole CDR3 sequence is CASLLAGSPYEQYF.

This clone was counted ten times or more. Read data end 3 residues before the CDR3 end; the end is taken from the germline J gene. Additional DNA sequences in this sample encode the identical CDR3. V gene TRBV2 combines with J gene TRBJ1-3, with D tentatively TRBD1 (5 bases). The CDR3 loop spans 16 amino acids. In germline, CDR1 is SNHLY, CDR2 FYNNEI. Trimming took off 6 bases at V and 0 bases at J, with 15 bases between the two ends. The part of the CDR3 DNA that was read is TGTGCCAGCAGGGTTCAGACAGCAAACTCTGGAAACACC. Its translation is CASRVQTANSGNT. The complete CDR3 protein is CASRVQTANSGNTIYF.

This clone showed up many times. CDR3 protein: CSVSFLLAGEGTDTQYF. The CDR3 bases that were read are TGCAGCGTTTCCTTTCTGCTAGCGGGGGAAGGCACAGATACG. V is TRBV29-1 and J is TRBJ2-3; 10 bases agree with TRBD2. The read gets to within 3 residues of the CDR3 end, and the germline J gene fills in the rest. The CDR3 consists of 17 residues. V dropped 5 bases and J dropped 1; count of bases not matched to a gene: 12. Germline V gene lookup returns CDR1 SQVTM and CDR2 ANQGSEA.

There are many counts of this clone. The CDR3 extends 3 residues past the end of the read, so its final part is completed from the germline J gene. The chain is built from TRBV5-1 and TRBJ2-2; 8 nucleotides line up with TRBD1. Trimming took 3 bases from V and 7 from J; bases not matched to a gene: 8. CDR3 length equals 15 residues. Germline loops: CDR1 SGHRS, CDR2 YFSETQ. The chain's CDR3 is CASSSTGTGSGELFF. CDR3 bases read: TGCGCCAGCAGCTCGACCGGGACAGGAAGCGGGGAG.